The clone carrying this TCR beta chain has only a few counts. This sample was included in a study of T cells in Graves' hyperthyroidism and ophthalmopathy. Overall study context: Prior to any treatment, at the point of initial diagnosis, peripheral blood was collected.

Based on clinical symptoms, serum thyroxine and TRAb, thyroid ultrasound and orbital computed tomography, diagnoses were reached. Germline CDR1 and CDR2: GTSNPN and SVGIG (reference sequence). There are 15 residues in the CDR3. V lost 0 bases and J 1 base, leaving 12 bases between the germline ends. Regions amplified from RNA transcripts were the TCR beta CDR3 regions. The HTBI primer set was used in a first-round RT-PCR of the TCR CDR3. MiXCR, applied by TCRdb to the multiplex PCR reads, yields one record per CDR3 protein. In the table there are 200,000 to 250,000 distinct CDR3 sequences, roughly 15% of which are singletons.

The sequence was obtained from a man aged 45-60 years with Graves' hyperthyroidism. V and J are TRBV30 and TRBJ1-2; D call uncertain. Sample: blood. The CDR3 coding sequence is TGTGCCTGGAGTGTTAAAACGGCCTTTAACTATGGCTACACCTTC. Protein: CAWSVKTAFNYGYTF.